This T cell receptor beta chain is drawn from a study of blood T cell repertoires in COVID-19. Study overall: Italy, Spain and the United States were the sources of the convalescent and acute COVID-19 samples. PBMCs, B-cell-depleted T cells, or T cells provided the cDNA or gDNA that made up the material.

This CDR3 contains 14 residues. Germline CDR1 reads SGHRS; CDR2 reads YFSETQ. The V gene lost 3 bases and the J gene lost 7 bases, with 13 bases spanning the gap. Generated by immunoSEQ multiplex PCR, the TCRdb table keeps only in-frame clones and is missing some. The profile covers about 79,000 clones, with approximately 90% appearing a single time and about 15% taken by the ten largest. Sequences were obtained from peripheral blood. The J gene is TRBJ1-4, the V gene TRBV5-1; a possible D gene is TRBD1 (6 bases). The clonotype was recovered from a man between 65 and 85 years old with active or convalescent COVID-19. CDR3 in amino acids: CASSSGQQGEKLFF. CDR3 DNA sequence: TGCGCCAGCAGCTCGGGACAACAGGGTGAAAAACTGTTTTTT.